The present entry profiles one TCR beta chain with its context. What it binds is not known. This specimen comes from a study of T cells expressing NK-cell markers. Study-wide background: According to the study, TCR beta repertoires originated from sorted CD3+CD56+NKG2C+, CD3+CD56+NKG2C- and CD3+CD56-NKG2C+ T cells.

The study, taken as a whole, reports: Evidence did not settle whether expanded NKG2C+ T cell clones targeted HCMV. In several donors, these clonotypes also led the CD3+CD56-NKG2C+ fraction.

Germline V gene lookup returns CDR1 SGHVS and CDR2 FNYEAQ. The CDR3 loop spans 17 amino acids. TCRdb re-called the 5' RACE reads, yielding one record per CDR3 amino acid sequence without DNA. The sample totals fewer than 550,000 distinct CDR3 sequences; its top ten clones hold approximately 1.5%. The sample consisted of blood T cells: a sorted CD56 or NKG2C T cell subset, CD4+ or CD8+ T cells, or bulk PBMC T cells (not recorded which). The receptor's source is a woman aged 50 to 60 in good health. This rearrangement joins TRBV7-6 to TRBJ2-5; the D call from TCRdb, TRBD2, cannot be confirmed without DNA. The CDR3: CASSLVILANPTETQYF.